Detailed here is one TCR beta chain. V was trimmed by 5 bases and J by 8 bases, leaving 16 bases between them. The CDR3 runs to 15 residues. Germline assignment: CDR1 MNHEY and CDR2 SMNVEV (reference sequence). Sequencing was performed with immunoSEQ multiplex PCR; in TCRdb, only in-frame clones are kept and a portion is missing. This sample has 150,000 to 200,000 clones, with approximately 86% found just once. These data belong to a study of blood T cell repertoires in COVID-19. Study context: From the United States, Italy and Spain came samples of acute and convalescent COVID-19.

Ages ranged from about 18 to 90 years, with residence in approximately 25 US areas. Recovery meant two consecutive negative NP/OP PCR tests, professional clearance, or resolved symptoms. The chain has TRBV27 and TRBJ1-6; D unresolved. Material for sequencing was PBMCs or T cells enriched from blood (not recorded which). This TCR was recovered from a man between 60 and 75 years old who had recovered from COVID-19. CDR3 bases: TGTGCCAGCAGTGCACGCCGCGGGCTGGATTCACCCCTCCACTTT. Translated: CASSARRGLDSPLHF.